The rows below give T cell receptor beta chains drawn from one sample of a study of shared clonotypes between healthy human individuals. Assay: immunoSEQ multiplex PCR; the TCRdb copy retains only in-frame clones and omits some. The table shows around 2.1 million clones, with about 92% occurring only once. Sequencing was performed on naive CD8+ T cells from PBMCs. Receptors were obtained from a young man in good health. Some clones in this sample may be carry-over from other donors' samples. Each CDR3 is given with its conserved first and last residue. The size field is filled for only some rows; it gives once, few, many or a size class.

v_call	clone_size	cdr3_aa
TRBV5-6	once	CASSLVSGVFTDTQYF
TRBV11-2	.	CASSLFQGATNEKLFF
TRBV7-9	.	CASAGQVYNEQFF
TRBV28	.	CEDPERDTEAFF
TRBV28	.	CASSRDTQYF
TRBV28	.	CASSLGGREAFF
TRBV20-1	.	CSARDAGEQYF
TRBV5-5	.	CASSLVAGGNYEQYF
TRBV5-6	.	CASSLASVAGVYNEQFF
TRBV19	.	CASGGQGGYEQYF
TRBV6-6	.	CASSSRETQYF
TRBV28	.	CASTLQETQYF
TRBV30	.	CAYQYGGLNEKLFF
TRBV6-1	.	CASSEISYPGGEQYF
TRBV25-1	.	CASSAGYNTEAFF
TRBV7-3	.	CASSPTGSPYEQYF
TRBV7-3	.	CASSSSGGSLDTQYF
TRBV12-5	.	CASGLQNRHLSEKLFF
TRBV4-3	.	CASSHDRGTEAFF
TRBV23-1	.	CASSQSWGPEEDTQYF
TRBV5-1	.	CASNPGSSAYEQYF
TRBV2	.	CASSPTTGGDTQYF
TRBV27	.	CASSLLGAADTQYF
TRBV10-3	.	CAISPTSGYFTDTQYF
TRBV4-3	.	CASSQAGGREAFF
TRBV9	.	CASSVGGLPADEQFF
TRBV7-9	.	CASSLPNTGELFF
TRBV2	.	CASSEALTHTNTEAFF
TRBV9	.	CASSVVPLANNEQFF
TRBV9	.	CASSLGPTEAFF
TRBV2	.	CASSTGLIAYEQYF
TRBV11-3	.	CASSLRREVEQFF
TRBV28	few	CASRGLDTGELFF
TRBV15	.	CATSDPEWNTEAFF
TRBV13	.	CASSLRAPEDTQYF
TRBV29-1	once	CSVGSYEQYF
TRBV19	.	CASSMRDRESEKLFF
TRBV6-6	once	CASVANYGYTF
TRBV4-1	.	CASSREPTGNYGYTF
TRBV5-6	.	CASIGGSWSRNEQYF
TRBV19	.	CASQVYAGITYEQYF
TRBV5-4	.	CASSSWQQGWDNEQFF
TRBV7-9	.	CASSPRTGPGYEQYF
TRBV29-1	.	CSVQYSGNTGELFF
TRBV5-4	.	CASSPTLGVGALKETQYF
TRBV2	.	CAREDAFGEQYF
TRBV4-1	.	CASSHRQEAGQPQHF
TRBV4-2	.	CASSQGPASGYEQYF
TRBV28	.	CASSPVTDRGRGSEQFF
TRBV28	.	CASSPWTARGNTQYF
TRBV19	.	CASSPQGYQPQHF
TRBV9	.	CASSPGLAGGPYEQYF